The source of this T cell receptor (beta chain) is a study of blood T cell repertoires in COVID-19. For the study at large: The United States, Italy and Spain were the sources of the acute and convalescent COVID-19 samples.

The repertoire was sequenced with immunoSEQ multiplex PCR; TCRdb's copy has only in-frame clones and lacks some. The data show a few hundred thousand clones, with about 90% seen just once and around 5.9% held by the top ten. Sequencing input: peripheral blood. The clonotype originates from a man between 60 and 70 years old with acute or convalescent COVID-19.

DNA of the CDR3: TGTGCCAGTGGCCCCCATGAAAAACTGTTTTTT. It specifies CASGPHEKLFF. V and J are TRBV28 and TRBJ1-4; D remains ambiguous. Germline V lookup: CDR1 MDHEN, CDR2 SYDVKM. This CDR3 region has 11 residues. Trimming removed 9 bases from V and 6 bases from J, with 8 bases in between. Together with reference TRBV28 and TRBJ1-4, the CDR3 gives the full variable domain: DVKVTQSSRYLVKRTGEKVFLECVQDMDHENMFWYRQDPGLGLRLIYFSYDVKMKEKGDIPEGYSVSREKKERFSLILESASTNQTSMYLCASGPHEKLFFGSGTQLSVL.